The 11 T cell receptor beta chains in this list originate from one sample, sequenced in a study of shared clonotypes between healthy human individuals. Method: immunoSEQ multiplex PCR; TCRdb's copy keeps in-frame clones and lacks some. The sample includes about 2.4 million clones, approximately 94% seen only once; the top ten take over 0.12%. The sequenced material came from naive CD4+ T cells sorted from blood. Indicated subset: CD45RA+ positively selected. These receptors were obtained from a man younger than 30 in good health.

This clone was observed once. Distinct nucleotide sequences in the sample also encode this CDR3. This chain connects TRBV5-1 to TRBJ2-6; D gene unclear. The V and J ends lost 0 bases and 1 base respectively, with 5 bases between them. The CDR3 runs to 15 residues. The germline gives CDR1 SGHRS, CDR2 YFSETQ. The CDR3 region has the DNA TGCGCCAGCAGCTTGGGGACGTCTGGGGCCAACGTCCTGACTTTC. This codes for CASSLGTSGANVLTF.

The chain recombines TRBV5-1 with TRBJ2-3, with 12 positions matching TRBD2. Germline V gene lookup returns CDR1 SGHRS and CDR2 YFSETQ. J gave up 4 bases and V 0 bases, and 12 bases lay outside the gene matches. This CDR3 is 19 amino acids long. The CDR3 DNA follows: TGCGCCAGCAGCTTGGAACCTAGCGGGAGGGCCGAGGTGGCAGATACGCAGTATTTT. Its translation is CASSLEPSGRAEVADTQYF.

The gene calls are TRBV11-2 and TRBJ2-1; 9 bases map to TRBD2. Germline V lookup: CDR1 SGHAT, CDR2 FQNNGV. The CDR3 consists of 15 residues. V trimming: 0 bases; J trimming: 8 bases; junction bases outside the gene matches: 5. In nucleotides, the CDR3 is TGTGCCAGCAGCTTAGATCTAGCGGGGATGGATGAGCAGTTCTTC. Its protein product is CASSLDLAGMDEQFF.

Regarding this clone: The sample contains more than one DNA sequence encoding this CDR3. CDR3 sequence (DNA): TGTGCCAGCAGTTACTCCAGCTCCTACGAGCAGTACTTC. Amino acids: CASSYSSSYEQYF. The genes are TRBV6-5 and TRBJ2-7; no definite D call. The V gene's germline CDR1 is MNHEY and CDR2 SVGAGI. This CDR3 spans 13 amino acids. Trimming shortened V by 0 bases and J by 0 bases, and 3 bases separated the two germline ends.

On this clone itself: At one of its ends the junction is not consistent with the germline gene, which may arise from a read error. The chain combines TRBV7-9 with TRBJ2-6; TRBD2 matches at 8 bases. CDR1 and CDR2 from the germline V gene are SEHNR and FQNEAQ (reference sequence). This CDR3 is built from 15 residues. DNA for the CDR3: TGTGCCAGCAGGTTAGCGGGGAAATTGGCCAACGTCCTGACTTTC. Residues: CASRLAGKLANVLTF.

This sequence joins TRBV18 and TRBJ1-2, with 9 bases matching TRBD1. V lost 3 bases, J lost 4 bases, and 6 bases stayed unmatched. CDR1 and CDR2 from the germline V gene are KGHSH and LQKENI. This CDR3 has 15 amino acids. CDR3 sequence: CASSPTGTGPYGYTF. In nucleotides, the CDR3 is TGTGCCAGCTCACCGACCGGGACAGGGCCCTATGGCTACACCTTC.

This chain connects TRBV5-1 to TRBJ2-7; 7 bases fit TRBD1. V was pared by 5 bases and J by 2 bases, with 7 bases of the junction left unmatched. Germline CDR1 SGHRS, CDR2 YFSETQ. The CDR3 runs to 14 residues. CDR3 nucleotide sequence: TGCGCCAGCAGTCCTGACAGGGTTGCCTACGAGCAGTACTTC. Amino acid sequence: CASSPDRVAYEQYF.

The rearrangement joins TRBV28 to TRBJ1-5, with D tentatively TRBD1 (6 bases). Trimming took off 7 bases at V and 0 bases at J, with 19 bases between the two ends. Germline V CDR1 and CDR2: MDHEN, SYDVKM. The CDR3 is 17 residues long. The CDR3 DNA reads TGTGCCAGCACTGCCACACCAGGGGCTGGTAGCAATCAGCCCCAGCATTTT. It specifies CASTATPGAGSNQPQHF.

The chain combines TRBV7-9 with TRBJ2-1; D gene unclear. This CDR3 comprises 15 residues. Between the trimmed V and J ends, which lost 5 bases and 10 bases, there was a span of 21 bases. CDR1 is SEHNR and CDR2 is FQNEAQ in the germline V gene (reference sequence). The DNA of the CDR3 is TGTGCCAGCAGCCCGACAACCCCCACGTCGGGCGAGCAGTTCTTC. Translating it yields CASSPTTPTSGEQFF.

A remark on this clone: This specimen includes other DNA sequences encoding the same CDR3. The chain is built from TRBV5-1 and TRBJ2-1; 9 nucleotides match TRBD2. Germline V gives CDR1 SGHRS, CDR2 YFSETQ. The CDR3 totals 16 residues. With V trimmed by 0 bases and J by 2 bases, 3 bases remained unmatched. CDR3 sequence reads: CASSLVAGGPYNEQFF. CDR3 in DNA: TGCGCCAGCAGCTTGGTGGCGGGGGGGCCCTACAATGAGCAGTTCTTC. The complete variable domain, with remaining parts taken from reference TRBV5-1 and TRBJ2-1, reads KAGVTQTPRYLIKTRGQQVTLSCSPISGHRSVSWYQQTPGQGLQFLFEYFSETQRNKGNFPGRFSGRQFSNSRSEMNVSTLELGDSALYLCASSLVAGGPYNEQFFGPGTRLTVL.

V usage is TRBV9 and J usage is TRBJ2-5, with TRBD1 matching 8 bases. Germline V gene lookup returns CDR1 SGDLS and CDR2 YYNGEE. Germline trimming cut 5 bases from V and 2 bases from J; bases unmatched to any gene: 5. This CDR3 contains 14 residues. CDR3 sequence (DNA): TGTGCCAGCAGTACAGGGGGGATTCAAGAGACCCAGTACTTC. Its translation: CASSTGGIQETQYF.